What follows describes a single TCR beta chain. This specimen belongs to a study of shared clonotypes between healthy human individuals. Study summary: Each donor contributed plates that comprised three CD4 naive, three CD4 memory, two CD8 naive and one CD8 memory.

An assay was performed, and its level was deep. The method was immunoSEQ multiplex PCR; TCRdb's version includes in-frame clones alone and lacks a portion of them. The sample lists roughly 2 million clones, around 95% seen once, with roughly 0.13% in the top ten. The sequencing input was naive CD4+ T cells sorted from blood. Subset noted: CD45RA+ positively selected. The receptor was derived from a man aged 18 to 35 in good health.

Here the CDR3 DNA reads TGTGCCAGCAGTTCAGACACATTTAGCGGGGGGGCTTACAATGAGCAGTTCTTC. Protein product: CASSSDTFSGGAYNEQFF. The rearrangement uses TRBV27 and TRBJ2-1; 11 positions match TRBD2. Trimming cost V 4 bases and J 4 bases; bases outside gene matches: 12. Germline loops: CDR1 MNHEY, CDR2 SMNVEV (reference sequence). The CDR3 spans 18 residues.